The rows below give T cell receptor beta chains drawn from one sample of a study of blood T cell repertoires in COVID-19. Using immunoSEQ multiplex PCR, the repertoire was profiled, and TCRdb retains in-frame clones only, with some absent. The top ten clones hold roughly 5% of a sample with approximately 200,000 clones, approximately 79% of them seen once. What was sequenced was peripheral blood. The receptors originated from a human donor in a cohort sampled during active COVID-19. Both conserved end residues are part of each CDR3. Fields, in order: J gene, D gene, clone size, V gene, CDR3 DNA, CDR3 protein. The D gene is left open where the match is weak. Expanded clones get a size class; other rows say once, few or many, or leave the size out.

TRBJ2-5 TRBD1 NA TRBV5-6 TGTGCCAGCAGTTATGACAGGGTAATGACCCAGTACTTC CASSYDRVMTQYF
TRBJ2-1 TRBD2 NA TRBV5-4 TGTGCCAGCAGCCGGACTAGCGGGAGGGCCCATGAGCAGTTCTTC CASSRTSGRAHEQFF
TRBJ1-1 TRBD1 NA TRBV28 TGTGCCAGCAGTCCCGGGACAGGACTGAACACTGAAGCTTTCTTT CASSPGTGLNTEAFF
TRBJ1-6 TRBD1 NA TRBV28 TGTGCCAGTCAACAGGGGGAGTCCTATAATTCACCCCTCCACTTT CASQQGESYNSPLHF
TRBJ1-5 TRBD1 NA TRBV30 TGTGCCTGGAGCCCGGGACAGCATCAGCCCCAGCATTTT CAWSPGQHQPQHF
TRBJ2-7 TRBD2 NA TRBV19 TGTGCCAGTAGTATAGCAGGCCTAGCGGGAGCTGGCGAGCAGTACTTC CASSIAGLAGAGEQYF
TRBJ2-1 NA NA TRBV5-5 TGTGCCAGCAGCTTGGGCGCGGGTAACTCCTACAATGAGCAGTTCTTC CASSLGAGNSYNEQFF
TRBJ2-2 NA NA TRBV2 TGTGCCAGCGCTCCTTGGGGCGCTAGGGACACCGGGGAGCTGTTTTTT CASAPWGARDTGELFF
TRBJ2-7 NA once TRBV27 TGTGCCAGCAGTTTATCGAAAGGACTGTTAACCTACGAGCAGTACTTC CASSLSKGLLTYEQYF
TRBJ1-5 TRBD1 few TRBV6-6 TGTGCCAGCAGTTACCCCGGACAGGGCGATCAGCCCCAGCATTTT CASSYPGQGDQPQHF
TRBJ2-7 TRBD2 NA TRBV9 TGTGCCAGCAGCCCCTCGGGGGGGCACGAGCAGTACTTC CASSPSGGHEQYF
TRBJ1-1 NA NA TRBV6-2/TRBV6-3 TGTGCCAGCAGTCAACAGGAGAACACTGAAGCTTTCTTT CASSQQENTEAFF
TRBJ1-5 NA once TRBV19 TGTGCCAGTAAGACAGGTCCCGCTAACAATCAGCCCCAGCATTTT CASKTGPANNQPQHF
TRBJ2-7 TRBD2 NA TRBV5-4 TGTGCCAGCAGCATAGCGGGAGGGCCATCGTACGAGCAGTACTTC CASSIAGGPSYEQYF
TRBJ1-2 TRBD1 NA TRBV9 TGTGCCAGCAGCGCCCCAGGACAGGGATATGGCTACACCTTC CASSAPGQGYGYTF
TRBJ2-7 TRBD1 NA TRBV4-3 TGCGCCAGCAGCCAAGACAGGGGGCTCTCCTACGAGCAGTACTTC CASSQDRGLSYEQYF
TRBJ2-2 NA NA TRBV7-3 TGTGCCAGCAGCTTAGGGCACGGGGAGCTGTTTTTT CASSLGHGELFF
TRBJ1-2 TRBD1 NA TRBV29-1 TGCAGCGTTGATCTGGGGCAGGGGGGCTATGGCTACACCTTC CSVDLGQGGYGYTF
TRBJ1-5 TRBD1 NA TRBV7-2 TGTGCCAGCAGCTTAAGGGGGCAGGGTATAAGCAATCAGCCCCAGCATTTT CASSLRGQGISNQPQHF
TRBJ2-7 NA once TRBV5-1 TGCGCCAGCAGCTTCATTGGGGGCTCGTACGAGCAGTACTTC CASSFIGGSYEQYF
TRBJ2-3 TRBD2 few TRBV5-1 TGCGCCAGCCATCGCGGTGCGGGAGGAAATTCAGATACGCAGTATTTT CASHRGAGGNSDTQYF
TRBJ2-7 NA NA TRBV28 TGTGCCAGCAGTGCCGGAGGGAAGTCCTACGAGCAGTACTTC CASSAGGKSYEQYF
TRBJ2-1 TRBD2 NA TRBV9 TGTGCCAGCAGCGTAGGTCCCCGGACTAGCGGGAGCCCGGACAATGAGCAGTTCTTC CASSVGPRTSGSPDNEQFF
TRBJ2-7 NA NA TRBV1 TGCACCAGCAGCCAAGATTATAGCGGAACTCCCTACGAGCAGTACTTC CTSSQDYSGTPYEQYF
TRBJ2-7 TRBD2 NA TRBV5-3 TGTGCCAGAAGCCACGGACTAGCCCTTCACGAGCAGTACTTC CARSHGLALHEQYF
TRBJ1-1 NA NA TRBV7-9 TGTGCCAGCACACAGGGTAGCGCTGAAGCTTTCTTT CASTQGSAEAFF
TRBJ2-4 TRBD1 NA TRBV4-3 TGCGCCAGCAGCCAAGATCCGCGGACAGGGGGAGCCAAAAACATTCAGTACTTC CASSQDPRTGGAKNIQYF
TRBJ2-5 NA few TRBV5-6 TGTGCCAGCAGCCGCGGGGCTAAAGAGACCCAGTACTTC CASSRGAKETQYF
TRBJ2-5 TRBD2 NA TRBV5-1 TGCGCCAGCAGCCGCGGGACTAGCGGGAGGGAAGAGACCCAGTACTTC CASSRGTSGREETQYF
TRBJ2-7 NA NA TRBV19 TGTGCCAGTAGTATAATGCTCGGTTGGGAGCAGTACTTC CASSIMLGWEQYF
TRBJ2-7 NA NA TRBV4-1 TGCGCCAGCAGCCAAGGGGACTGGAACTACGAGCAGTACTTC CASSQGDWNYEQYF
TRBJ1-2 NA NA TRBV19 TGTGCCAGTAGTATTATAATAGGAGGCAAGCTTACCAGCTATGGCTACACCTTC CASSIIIGGKLTSYGYTF